Each of the 18 T cell receptor beta chains below was sequenced from the same sample in a study of blood T cells in healthy people across ages. A sample-barcoded 5' primer and a J-beta primer mix were used in a second PCR of roughly 6 to 11 cycles. Using its own MiXCR run on the 5' RACE reads, TCRdb lists one record per CDR3 protein. The sample has roughly 1.6 million distinct CDR3 sequences, around 35% seen once. The sequenced sample was blood. The receptor source for this set is a woman under 40 in good health.

The chain joins TRBV3-1 to TRBJ1-4; possible D gene TRBD1, 5 bases. The CDR3 covers 14 residues. V lost 2 bases and J lost 7, with 11 bases in between. CDR1 and CDR2 from the germline V gene are LGHDT and YNNKEL (reference sequence). CDR3 in amino acids: CASSQTPGGEKLFF. CDR3 nucleotide sequence: TGTGCCAGCAGCCAAACCCCGGGGGGTGAAAAACTGTTTTTT.

The genes are TRBV27 and TRBJ2-7; TRBD2 is a possible D gene (7 bases). Looked up from germline, CDR1 is MNHEY and CDR2 is SMNVEV (reference sequence). The V end was cut by 6 bases, the J end by 3 bases, with 24 bases between. This CDR3 spans 17 amino acids. The CDR3 DNA reads TGTGCCAGCAGCGAGGAAGGGGGGGCCCCGGGGCTCTACGAGCAGTACTTC. Translation: CASSEEGGAPGLYEQYF.

The chain uses TRBV10-2 and TRBJ2-4; D is uncertain. Gene TRBJ2-7 matches the end of the DNA better, so the J call may be wrong. Per germline, CDR1 WSHSY and CDR2 SAAADI. This CDR3 has 13 amino acids. The CDR3 protein is CASSDGFDYEQYF. The CDR3 bases are TGCGCCAGCAGTGACGGGTTCGACTACGAGCAGTACTTC.

This rearrangement joins TRBV11-2 to TRBJ2-7; TRBD2 matches 9 bases. This CDR3 is built from 16 residues. Germline lookup yields CDR1 SGHAT and CDR2 FQNNGV. V gave up 5 bases and J gave up 2 bases; unmatched junction bases: 10. The CDR3 nucleotides are TGTGCCAGCAGCACCCGGCGGGCGGGGGGGACCTACGAGCAGTACTTC. It codes for CASSTRRAGGTYEQYF. Filled out from reference TRBV11-2 and TRBJ2-7, the complete variable domain reads EAGVAQSPRYKIIEKRQSVAFWCNPISGHATLYWYQQILGQGPKLLIQFQNNGVVDDSQLPKDRFSAERLKGVDSTLKIQPAKLEDSAVYLCASSTRRAGGTYEQYFGPGTRLTVT.

V is TRBV15 and J is TRBJ2-1; a weak D match, TRBD2 (6 bases). CDR1 and CDR2 from the germline V gene are LNHNV and YYDKDF (reference sequence). This CDR3 is built from 16 residues. V lost 1 base and J 2 bases, leaving 12 bases between the germline ends. The CDR3 is CATSRVRGVAYNEQFF. Written as DNA, the CDR3 is TGTGCCACCAGCAGAGTGCGGGGAGTGGCCTACAATGAGCAGTTCTTC.

The chain has TRBV29-1 and TRBJ1-4; weak D call: TRBD1 (6 bases). The CDR3 is 13 amino acids. In germline, CDR1 is SQVTM, CDR2 ANQGSEA. Between the trimmed V and J ends, which lost 6 bases and 4 bases, there was a span of 12 bases. CDR3 nucleotide sequence: TGCAGCGTAGCGACAGGTCTTAATGAAAAACTGTTTTTT. Its translation: CSVATGLNEKLFF.

The chain employs TRBV12-3 or TRBV12-4 and TRBJ2-3; unclear D gene. Trimming shortened V by 5 bases and J by 1 base, and 10 bases separated the two germline ends. CDR3 size: 14 residues. CDR3 amino acids: CASSHVGGTDTQYF. The CDR3 coding sequence is TGTGCCAGCAGTCATGTAGGCGGCACAGATACGCAGTATTTT.

The chain joins TRBV5-1 to TRBJ2-5, with TRBD1 as a possible D gene (5 bases). The CDR3 runs 16 residues. V was pared by 7 bases and J by 1 base, with 20 bases between. Per germline, CDR1 SGHRS and CDR2 YFSETQ. CDR3 bases: TGCGCCAGCGGATCTGGAAGGGGCGTATCCCAAGAGACCCAGTACTTC. Translated, it gives CASGSGRGVSQETQYF. Complete variable domain (other parts from reference TRBV5-1 and TRBJ2-5): KAGVTQTPRYLIKTRGQQVTLSCSPISGHRSVSWYQQTPGQGLQFLFEYFSETQRNKGNFPGRFSGRQFSNSRSEMNVSTLELGDSALYLCASGSGRGVSQETQYFGPGTRLLVL.

V is TRBV5-1 and J is TRBJ2-1, with 10 bases that match TRBD2. This CDR3 spans 16 amino acids. The V and J ends lost 2 bases and 6 bases, in that order; junction bases with no gene match: 8. Germline V gene lookup returns CDR1 SGHRS and CDR2 YFSETQ. The CDR3 sequence: CASSLYVQRGGNEQFF. Written as DNA, the CDR3 is TGCGCCAGCAGCTTATATGTCCAGCGGGGGGGCAATGAGCAGTTCTTC.

This clonotype came up a few times. This chain uses TRBV7-9 with TRBJ2-1; 10 positions match TRBD2. Germline V CDR1 and CDR2: SEHNR, FQNEAQ (reference sequence). V dropped 5 bases and J dropped 4; count of bases not matched to a gene: 8. CDR3 length equals 16 residues. CDR3 in DNA: TGTGCCAGCAGCCGTAGGACTAGCGGATTATACAATGAGCAGTTCTTC. This sequence encodes CASSRRTSGLYNEQFF.

This clonotype was seen a single time. The junction differs from germline at one of its ends, possibly a read error. The chain joins TRBV25-1 to TRBJ2-7, with TRBD1 matching 8 bases. There are 14 residues in the CDR3. From germline, CDR1 is MGHDK and CDR2 SYGVNS. CDR3 sequence: CASIPGTGSYEHYF. Here the CDR3 DNA reads TGTGCCAGTATTCCCGGGACAGGCTCCTACGAGCATTACTTC.

This clonotype was observed a few times. The chain combines TRBV6-5 with TRBJ2-5; D is perhaps TRBD2 (6 bases). CDR1 and CDR2 from the germline V gene are MNHEY and SVGAGI. V was cut by 0 bases and J by 5 bases, with 10 bases left in between. The CDR3 consists of 14 residues. Written as DNA, the CDR3 is TGTGCCAGCAGTTACTCGTCGCTAGCGGAGACCCAGTACTTC. Translated: CASSYSSLAETQYF.

There are many counts of this clonotype. The gene calls are TRBV5-4 and TRBJ1-6; TRBD1 might be the D (5 bases). Germline V CDR1 and CDR2: SGHNT, YYREEE (reference sequence). Deletions cut 7 bases from V and 7 bases from J, with 18 bases between. This CDR3 region has 15 residues. The CDR3 loop is CASADRRGRNSPLHF. For the CDR3, the DNA is TGTGCCAGCGCCGATCGACGGGGGAGAAATTCACCCCTCCACTTT.

The chain links TRBV6-2 or TRBV6-3 to TRBJ2-1, with D perhaps TRBD2 (5 bases). CDR3 length equals 13 residues. V was trimmed by 5 bases and J by 9 bases, leaving 14 bases between them. From germline, CDR1 is MNHEY and CDR2 SVGEGT. DNA of the CDR3: TGTGCCAGCAGTGGAGCGGTTTGGGTTGAGCAGTTCTTC. Amino acid sequence: CASSGAVWVEQFF.

In nucleotides, the CDR3 is TGTGCCAGCAGTGACATGTTCCTTAGGGACAGCAACACCGGGGAGCTGTTTTTT. Translating it yields CASSDMFLRDSNTGELFF. This chain uses TRBV6-4 with TRBJ2-2, with 7 bases identical to TRBD1. The V gene end was trimmed by 2 bases and the J gene end by 2 bases; junction bases not matched to a gene: 11. The germline CDR1 and CDR2 sequences are MRHNA and SNTAGT. The CDR3 has 18 residues.

This clonotype has a handful of counts. The chain links TRBV20-1 to TRBJ1-6; the D is unclear. Germline CDR1 DFQATT, CDR2 SNEGSKA (reference sequence). This CDR3 spans 14 amino acids. With 6 bases removed from V and 6 bases from J, the gap between germline ends came to 15 bases. This chain's CDR3 is CSARMGRTNSPLHF. The CDR3 DNA reads TGCAGTGCAAGAATGGGCAGAACTAATTCACCCCTCCACTTT.

The J gene is TRBJ1-1, the V gene TRBV5-6; TRBD1 is a possible D gene (5 bases). CDR3 length: 16 amino acids. CDR1 SGHDT and CDR2 YYEEEE come from the germline V gene. Trimming took off 2 bases at V and 0 bases at J, with 14 bases between the two ends. As DNA, the CDR3 is TGTGCCAGCAGCTTTGGGAGTTTGGGGGTGAACACTGAAGCTTTCTTT. Protein: CASSFGSLGVNTEAFF.

This clonotype occurred a few times. V gene TRBV6-6 combines with J gene TRBJ2-5, with D possibly TRBD1 on 6 matching bases. The germline CDR1 and CDR2 sequences are MNHNY and SVGAGI (reference sequence). Trimming pared 6 bases from V and 0 bases from J, leaving 11 bases between. The CDR3 has 14 amino acids. The CDR3 nucleotides are TGTGCCAGCAGGCTAGGACAGAACCAAGAGACCCAGTACTTC. It translates to CASRLGQNQETQYF.